One and the same sample provided the 7 T cell receptor beta chains below, sequenced in a study of CD8+ T cells in alopecia areata. RNA was isolated and reverse transcribed to cDNA, the sequencing template. Measured with immunoSEQ multiplex PCR; TCRdb has only the in-frame clones, and not every one. Found here are roughly 32,000 clones, 62% of them singletons; the top ten hold more than 15%. Material for sequencing was NKG2D-high CD8+ T cells sorted from blood. The source of these receptors is a human donor with alopecia areata.

This clone was picked up a small number of times. Written as DNA, the CDR3 is TGTGCCAGCACGAGCCTAGATACCGGGACCGGGGAGCTGTTTTTT. Protein: CASTSLDTGTGELFF. The chain is built from TRBV5-4 and TRBJ2-2; unclear D gene. This CDR3 has 15 amino acids. Trimming took off 6 bases at V and 5 bases at J, with 17 bases between the two ends. Germline CDR1 SGHNT, CDR2 YYREEE (reference sequence).

The chain combines TRBV15 with TRBJ2-7; either TRBD1 or TRBD2 may supply D (5 bases each). V lost 0 bases and J lost 3, with 6 bases in between. In germline, CDR1 is LNHNV, CDR2 YYDKDF (reference sequence). This CDR3 is 13 amino acids long. Here the CDR3 reads CATSRDGGYEQYF. CDR3 sequence (DNA): TGTGCCACCAGCAGAGATGGGGGCTACGAGCAGTACTTC.

The rearrangement joins TRBV27 to TRBJ2-7, with D perhaps TRBD1 or TRBD2 (6 bases each). Per germline, CDR1 MNHEY and CDR2 SMNVEV (reference sequence). V was trimmed by 1 base and J by 6 bases, leaving 16 bases between them. The CDR3 extends over 15 amino acids. CDR3 sequence reads: CASSLLVGGGAEQYF. CDR3 DNA sequence: TGTGCCAGCAGTTTATTGGTAGGAGGGGGAGCCGAGCAGTACTTC.

The chain recombines TRBV19 with TRBJ2-5, with D maybe TRBD2 (6 bases). Germline V CDR1 and CDR2: LNHDA, SQIVND (reference sequence). The CDR3 consists of 15 residues. Deletions cut 9 bases from V and 2 bases from J, with 19 bases between. The CDR3 spells CASRKGTQRQETQYF. CDR3 coding DNA: TGTGCCAGCCGGAAAGGGACTCAAAGGCAAGAGACCCAGTACTTC.

The V and J genes are TRBV27 and TRBJ2-7; TRBD2 aligns across 7 bases. The CDR3 contains 15 residues. Germline trimming cut 8 bases from V and 0 bases from J; bases unmatched to any gene: 10. Germline CDR1 and CDR2: MNHEY and SMNVEV (reference sequence). CDR3 loop: CASASGLGGSYEQYF. CDR3 nucleotides: TGTGCCAGCGCGTCAGGACTAGGAGGCTCCTACGAGCAGTACTTC.

The genes are TRBV28 and TRBJ1-4; TRBD1 matches at 10 bases. CDR3 length: 15 residues. CDR1 and CDR2 (germline): MDHEN, SYDVKM. V lost 3 bases to trimming and J lost 5 bases; unmatched junction nucleotides: 3. The CDR3 loop is CASSLGQGKNEKLFF. In DNA, the CDR3 is TGTGCCAGCAGTTTGGGACAGGGGAAGAATGAAAAACTGTTTTTT.

This clone is medium-sized. This chain uses TRBV7-2 with TRBJ2-3, with 10 nucleotides matching TRBD2. CDR3 length equals 16 residues. V was pared by 5 bases and J by 1 base, with 6 bases of the junction left unmatched. Germline CDR1 SGHTA, CDR2 FQGNSA. In nucleotides, the CDR3 is TGTGCCAGCAGCCCACCACTAGCGGGACGCACAGATACGCAGTATTTT. It yields the protein CASSPPLAGRTDTQYF.